These T cell receptor beta chains were read from a single sample in a study of technical replicates of blood from a handful of donors. The method was immunoSEQ multiplex PCR; TCRdb's version includes in-frame clones alone and lacks a portion of them. The table has some 87,000 clones, 90% to 97% seen once. Input material: T cells isolated from PBMCs. These receptors were collected from a human donor in good health. CDR3s include the opening cysteine and the closing phenylalanine or tryptophan. D genes are given only for firm matches. Only some rows state a clone size, as once, few, many or a class for expanded clones.

V	D	size	J	CDR3	DNA
TRBV2	TRBD1	few	TRBJ1-3	CASSELGTVGNTIYF	TGTGCCAGCAGTGAATTGGGGACAGTTGGGAACACCATATATTTT
TRBV14	TRBD1	.	TRBJ1-3	CASSQGRQGYTIYF	TGTGCCAGCAGCCAAGGTCGACAGGGATACACCATATATTTT
TRBV11-2	.	.	TRBJ2-5	CASSLGDTPETQYF	TGTGCCAGCAGCTTAGGGGACACCCCAGAGACCCAGTACTTC
TRBV5-4	TRBD1	few	TRBJ2-5	CASSPDRVVETQYF	TGTGCCAGCAGCCCAGACAGGGTTGTGGAGACCCAGTACTTC
TRBV29-1	TRBD1	.	TRBJ2-7	CSVDSGTGTEEQYF	TGCAGCGTTGATTCCGGGACAGGGACGGAGGAGCAGTACTTC
TRBV5-4	TRBD1	.	TRBJ2-7	CASSLQGSDEQYF	TGTGCCAGCAGCCTACAGGGGAGCGACGAGCAGTACTTC
TRBV4-1	TRBD1	.	TRBJ2-7	CASSMGQEGYEQYF	TGCGCCAGCAGCATGGGACAGGAGGGCTACGAGCAGTACTTC
TRBV27	TRBD2	.	TRBJ2-1	CASSWTSGEQFF	TGTGCCAGCAGTTGGACTAGCGGTGAGCAGTTCTTC
TRBV2	TRBD1	.	TRBJ1-1	CASSDTDRGETEAFF	TGTGCCAGCAGTGACACGGACAGGGGTGAGACTGAAGCTTTCTTT
TRBV7-2	TRBD2	.	TRBJ2-1	CASSGRLAGLNNEQFF	TGTGCCAGCAGCGGAAGACTAGCGGGCCTTAACAATGAGCAGTTCTTC
TRBV15	.	once	TRBJ1-5	CATSRVGTGQPQHF	TGTGCCACCAGCAGAGTGGGGACTGGCCAGCCCCAGCATTTT
TRBV11-1	TRBD1	.	TRBJ1-1	CASSPPTGGGTEAFF	TGTGCCAGCAGTCCCCCCACAGGGGGCGGCACTGAAGCTTTCTTT
TRBV18	.	.	TRBJ1-2	CASSRDNLGYTF	TGTGCCAGCTCACGGGACAACCTCGGCTACACCTTC
TRBV27	TRBD1	once	TRBJ1-2	CASSFSDRGVGYTF	TGTGCCAGCAGTTTTTCGGACAGGGGAGTTGGCTACACCTTC
TRBV28	.	.	TRBJ2-7	CASTPPGLNYEQYF	TGTGCCAGCACCCCTCCGGGACTTAACTACGAGCAGTACTTC
TRBV7-2	TRBD1	.	TRBJ2-4	CASSDPWTGENIQYF	TGTGCCAGCAGCGACCCTTGGACAGGGGAAAACATTCAGTACTTC
TRBV28	TRBD2	.	TRBJ2-7	CASSPTLAGGIRAYEQYF	TGTGCCAGCAGTCCGACGCTAGCGGGAGGTATTAGGGCCTACGAGCAGTACTTC
TRBV29-1	.	.	TRBJ1-6	CSVGGGDNSPLHF	TGCAGCGTTGGAGGAGGAGATAATTCACCCCTCCACTTT
TRBV28	.	.	TRBJ1-4	CASSFQSNEKLFF	TGTGCCAGCAGTTTCCAATCCAATGAAAAACTGTTTTTT
TRBV6-5	.	.	TRBJ1-2	CASWTVNYGYTF	TGTGCCAGCTGGACAGTCAACTATGGCTACACCTTC
TRBV7-2	.	.	TRBJ1-5	CASSFAGKRSNQPQHF	TGTGCCAGCAGCTTCGCCGGGAAACGGAGCAATCAGCCCCAGCATTTT
TRBV13	TRBD1	.	TRBJ1-1	CASSEPGQTNTEAFF	TGTGCCAGCAGCGAGCCGGGACAGACGAACACTGAAGCTTTCTTT
TRBV25-1	TRBD2	.	TRBJ2-7	CASGGLAGVYEQYF	TGTGCCAGTGGCGGACTAGCGGGGGTCTACGAGCAGTACTTC
TRBV11-2	TRBD2	.	TRBJ2-2	CASSLNGAGEGNTGELFF	TGTGCCAGCAGCTTAAATGGGGCGGGAGAGGGGAACACCGGGGAGCTGTTTTTT
TRBV19	TRBD1	once	TRBJ1-1	CASSMAGGTEAFF	TGTGCCAGTAGTATGGCAGGGGGCACTGAAGCTTTCTTT
TRBV23-1	.	.	TRBJ2-7	CASSQGGGPHYEQYF	TGCGCCAGCAGTCAAGGCGGAGGACCTCACTACGAGCAGTACTTC
TRBV11-2	TRBD2	once	TRBJ2-3	CASSPWTSGSSTDTQYF	TGTGCCAGCAGCCCGTGGACTAGCGGGAGTAGTACAGATACGCAGTATTTT
TRBV6-5	TRBD1	.	TRBJ1-4	CASSYDRGKGEKLFF	TGTGCCAGCAGTTACGACAGGGGAAAAGGGGAAAAACTGTTTTTT
TRBV4-1	TRBD1	.	TRBJ1-2	CASSQTTGGNYGYTF	TGCGCCAGCAGCCAAACGACAGGGGGTAACTATGGCTACACCTTC
TRBV4-2	.	.	TRBJ2-3	CASSPEGGRGADTQYF	TGTGCCAGCAGCCCAGAAGGGGGGAGGGGTGCAGATACGCAGTATTTT
TRBV5-4	.	.	TRBJ2-1	CASSPAGGQTYNEQFF	TGTGCCAGCAGCCCGGCGGGGGGACAGACCTACAATGAGCAGTTCTTC
TRBV13	TRBD2	.	TRBJ2-5	CASRQGLAGGQETQYF	TGTGCCAGCAGACAGGGACTAGCGGGAGGTCAAGAGACCCAGTACTTC
TRBV11-1	.	.	TRBJ1-2	CASSPPGSESNYGYTF	TGTGCCAGCAGCCCGCCAGGCTCCGAATCTAACTATGGCTACACCTTC
TRBV12-5	.	.	TRBJ2-1	CASAQRTKSNEQFF	TGTGCTAGTGCGCAACGCACAAAGTCCAATGAGCAGTTCTTC
TRBV6-5	.	.	TRBJ1-4	CASRLLRGEKLFF	TGTGCCAGCAGACTCCTCCGAGGCGAAAAACTGTTTTTT
TRBV11-3	.	.	TRBJ1-4	CASRSTGEGEKLFF	TGTGCCAGCAGGAGTACGGGGGAAGGTGAAAAACTGTTTTTT
TRBV15	.	.	TRBJ1-1	CATSRDDRFVNTEAFF	TGTGCCACCAGCAGAGACGACAGGTTCGTGAACACTGAAGCTTTCTTT
TRBV7-9	.	.	TRBJ1-1	CASSSLIGRTEAFF	TGTGCCAGCAGCTCCCTTATAGGGAGAACTGAAGCTTTCTTT
TRBV19	.	.	TRBJ2-6	CASSQQGSGANVLTF	TGTGCCAGTAGTCAACAGGGTAGTGGGGCCAACGTCCTGACTTTC
TRBV27	.	.	TRBJ2-1	CASSFNLGEQFF	TGTGCCAGCAGTTTCAACCTAGGTGAGCAGTTCTTC
TRBV29-1	.	.	TRBJ2-5	CSVRWRYQETQYF	TGCAGCGTCCGATGGAGGTACCAAGAGACCCAGTACTTC
TRBV9	.	.	TRBJ2-1	CASRLGASEYNEQFF	TGTGCCAGCAGGCTAGGAGCTAGCGAGTACAATGAGCAGTTCTTC
TRBV9	.	.	TRBJ1-4	CASSVAGGLGEKLFF	TGTGCCAGCAGCGTAGCTGGAGGATTGGGTGAAAAACTGTTTTTT
TRBV6-5	.	.	TRBJ1-2	CASSYSWAGSNYGYTF	TGTGCCAGCAGTTACTCCTGGGCAGGTTCTAACTATGGCTACACCTTC
TRBV6-6	.	.	TRBJ2-3	CASSGTLGSTDTQYF	TGTGCCAGCAGTGGGACTTTGGGTAGCACAGATACGCAGTATTTT
TRBV11-2	.	.	TRBJ2-1	CASSLYSEQFF	TGTGCCAGCAGCTTATATAGTGAGCAGTTCTTC
TRBV12-5	.	.	TRBJ2-1	CASGSGLTLNNEQFF	TGTGCTAGTGGTTCGGGACTCACCTTAAACAATGAGCAGTTCTTC
TRBV19	.	few	TRBJ1-2	CASSVTTKGGYTF	TGTGCCAGTAGTGTGACTACGAAAGGGGGCTACACCTTC
TRBV19	.	.	TRBJ1-1	CASTLTENTEAFF	TGTGCCAGTACCTTAACAGAGAACACTGAAGCTTTCTTT
TRBV28	.	.	TRBJ1-5	CASSLFFAYTDPNQPQHF	TGTGCCAGCAGTTTATTTTTCGCATATACAGATCCCAATCAGCCCCAGCATTTT
TRBV29-1	.	.	TRBJ2-7	CSAALDNSYEQYF	TGCAGCGCTGCTTTGGACAACTCCTACGAGCAGTACTTC
TRBV6-6	TRBD1	.	TRBJ1-5	CASSRQGQQPQHF	TGTGCCAGCAGTCGACAGGGTCAGCAGCCCCAGCATTTT
TRBV11-2	TRBD1	.	TRBJ2-7	CASSLLTGRNEQYF	TGTGCCAGCAGCCTGTTGACAGGGAGAAACGAGCAGTACTTC
TRBV19	TRBD1	.	TRBJ2-2	CASRQGNTGELFF	TGTGCCTCTCGACAGGGAAACACCGGGGAGCTGTTTTTT
TRBV28	.	once	TRBJ2-3	CASRTGYDTQYF	TGTGCCAGCAGAACAGGGTATGATACGCAGTATTTT
TRBV11-2	.	.	TRBJ1-2	CASSSWDFEVCF	TGTGCCAGCAGCTCCTGGGACTTCGAAGTCTGCTTC
TRBV29-1	.	.	TRBJ1-1	CSVEDSYTEAFF	TGCAGCGTTGAAGACAGTTACACTGAAGCTTTCTTT
TRBV30	TRBD2	once	TRBJ2-1	CAWSVTSVNEQFF	TGTGCCTGGAGTGTGACTAGCGTAAATGAGCAGTTCTTC
TRBV30	TRBD1	.	TRBJ1-4	CAWSGQGNEKLFF	TGTGCCTGGAGTGGACAGGGTAATGAAAAACTGTTTTTT
TRBV7-9	TRBD2	.	TRBJ2-5	CASSLTSGRVKGETQYF	TGTGCCAGCAGCTTAACTAGCGGGAGGGTCAAGGGCGAGACCCAGTACTTC